Given below is one T cell receptor beta chain in context. This sample stems from a study of regulatory T cells in long-lasting Graves disease. Relying on iRepertoire HTBI primers and Arm-PCR of CDR3 regions, the team built TCR beta libraries. TCRdb processed the multiplex PCR reads anew with MiXCR; each CDR3 protein has one entry. Of around 240,000 distinct CDR3 sequences listed, approximately 20% were seen once; the top ten hold about 15%. This CDR3 spans 17 amino acids. V shed 3 bases, J shed 3 bases, and the junction held 6 bases outside the gene matches. CDR1 KGHDR and CDR2 SFDVKD come from the germline V gene. Specified time point: newly diagnosed GD, antithyroid drugs for less than 3 months. Isolated PBMC RNA provided the starting material for the TCR library. The same data also contributed to another study, on T cells in Graves' hyperthyroidism and ophthalmopathy.

This TCR came from a woman in her 30s with Graves disease. The rearrangement links TRBV24-1 to TRBJ2-1; 11 bases agree with TRBD1. The sequencing here drew on peripheral blood mononuclear cells (PBMCs), taken at new diagnosis, from a patient treated with antithyroid drugs. Here the CDR3 reads CATSDAGTGGSYNEQFF. The CDR3 DNA follows: TGTGCCACCAGTGATGCCGGGACAGGGGGTAGCTACAATGAGCAGTTCTTC.